This paragraph covers one TCR beta chain sequence. Its antigen remains unidentified. A read error may produce the germline difference seen at one junction end. CDR1 and CDR2 from the germline V gene are SGHRS and YFSETQ. This CDR3 region has 14 residues. This sample is part of a study of blood T cells in healthy people across ages. Study outcomes and limitations: Long-lived donors carried more naive CD4+ cells and greater diversity than aged donors.

Isolated per sample were at least 6 million PBMCs. Per sample, extraction of total RNA gave at least 5.5 micrograms in every case. The authors ran a second PCR of roughly 6 to 12 cycles using a sample-barcoded 5' primer and a J-beta primer mix. CDR3-containing paired-end reads numbered at least 2.5 million in each sample. Each CDR3 protein gets one entry after TCRdb re-called the 5' RACE reads with MiXCR. The top ten hold approximately 15% of the sample, which has 600,000 or so distinct CDR3 sequences, about 30% seen once. The sample was blood. J is TRBJ1-2 and V is TRBV5-1; D gene unclear. This receptor was identified in a woman over 75 in good health. This CDR3 is CASSLGQSSYGHTF. CDR3 nucleotide sequence: TGCGCCAGCAGCTTGGGCCAATCTAGTTATGGCCACACCTTC. Combining the CDR3 with reference TRBV5-1 and TRBJ1-2 gives the whole variable domain KAGVTQTPRYLIKTRGQQVTLSCSPISGHRSVSWYQQTPGQGLQFLFEYFSETQRNKGNFPGRFSGRQFSNSRSEMNVSTLELGDSALYLCASSLGQSSYGHTFGSGTRLTVV.